This note documents a single T cell receptor beta chain sequence. Its matching antigen is unknown. Described time point: week 11, during vaccination. Doses of 300 ug of mutant IDH1 20-mer peptide were given with topical imiquimod. This record belongs to a study of a mutant IDH1 vaccine in newly diagnosed glioma. There are 15 residues in the CDR3. Trimming removed 4 bases at V and 4 bases at J, with 14 bases between. Germline V lookup: CDR1 SEHNR, CDR2 FQNEAQ (reference sequence). The protocol was immunoSEQ multiplex PCR, while the TCRdb copy is restricted to in-frame clones and leaves out a portion. In the table there are some 25,000 clones, about 77% of which are singletons.

This TCR derives from a woman under 30 with glioma. The source material was PBMCs, sampled from a glioma patient whose treatment included an IDH1 peptide vaccine. The chain recombines TRBV7-9 with TRBJ2-1; no clear D. This CDR3 reads CASSSVSGRYNEQFF. The CDR3 nucleotides read TGTGCCAGCAGCTCAGTTTCAGGAAGATACAATGAGCAGTTCTTC.